The 14 T cell receptor beta chains listed next were all sequenced from one sample in a study of T cell responses to AZD1222 COVID-19 vaccine. This table comes from immunoSEQ multiplex PCR, and its TCRdb copy is limited to in-frame clones, with some not included. The table records under 140,000 clones, about 81% of them present only once. This sample comprised peripheral blood, obtained on day 0 of AZD1222 vaccination. The receptors were sampled from an adult in good health.

The chain couples TRBV18 to TRBJ2-7; 11 bases are a match to TRBD1. V dropped 4 bases and J dropped 6; count of bases not matched to a gene: 5. Germline CDR1 reads KGHSH; CDR2 reads LQKENI. CDR3 length equals 14 residues. The CDR3 protein is CASSQGQGDIEQYF. In DNA, the CDR3 is TGTGCCAGCTCACAGGGACAGGGGGATATCGAGCAGTACTTC.

This chain links TRBV5-8 with TRBJ2-1, with TRBD2 identical over 11 bases. This CDR3 has 17 amino acids. Germline V lookup: CDR1 SGHTS, CDR2 YDEGEE. V trimming: 4 bases; J trimming: 4 bases; junction bases outside the gene matches: 10. This CDR3 is CASSGLATSGKYNEQFF. Written as DNA, the CDR3 is TGTGCCAGCAGCGGCCTGGCGACTAGCGGGAAGTACAATGAGCAGTTCTTC.

The table lists this clone with a count of one. The genes are TRBV6-5 and TRBJ2-2; D possibly corresponds to TRBD2 (6 bases). V was shortened by 5 bases and J by 4 bases, with 14 bases between the two germline ends. CDR3 length equals 15 residues. The germline CDR1 and CDR2 sequences are MNHEY and SVGAGI. The CDR3 loop is CASSMQNGGTGELFF. CDR3 DNA sequence: TGTGCCAGCAGTATGCAAAACGGGGGCACCGGGGAGCTGTTTTTT.

The rearrangement links TRBV7-2 to TRBJ2-1, with a tentative D call TRBD1 (5 bases). In germline, CDR1 is SGHTA, CDR2 FQGNSA. The CDR3 totals 15 residues. With 1 base removed from V and 0 bases from J, the gap between germline ends came to 7 bases. The CDR3: CASSLGGLSYNEQFF. The CDR3 DNA is TGTGCCAGCAGCTTAGGGGGCCTCTCCTACAATGAGCAGTTCTTC.

This sequence joins TRBV19 and TRBJ2-3; D might be TRBD1 or TRBD2, each matching 5 bases. Germline CDR1 reads LNHDA; CDR2 reads SQIVND (reference sequence). V dropped 6 bases and J dropped 3 bases, with 13 bases sitting between them. This CDR3 contains 14 residues. The CDR3 nucleotides are TGTGCCAGTAGATTCCAGGGACGGACAGATACGCAGTATTTT. This encodes CASRFQGRTDTQYF.

The table lists this clone with a few counts. This sequence joins TRBV4-3 and TRBJ1-6, with D possibly matching TRBD1 (6 bases). The CDR3 is made up of 14 amino acids. V was shortened by 8 bases and J by 9 bases, with 17 bases between the two germline ends. CDR1 LGHNA and CDR2 YSLEER come from the germline V gene. The CDR3 nucleotides read TGCGCCAGCTCTGGGGGGCCAAGATCTTCACCCCTCCACTTT. Its protein product is CASSGGPRSSPLHF.

The chain is built from TRBV28 and TRBJ2-1, with D perhaps TRBD2 (6 bases). The CDR3 has 16 residues. V lost 5 bases and J lost 6, with 20 bases in between. Looked up from germline, CDR1 is MDHEN and CDR2 is SYDVKM. This CDR3 is CASSPFGGRSTNEQFF. In nucleotides, the CDR3 is TGTGCCAGCAGTCCCTTCGGAGGGAGGAGTACCAATGAGCAGTTCTTC.

This sequence joins TRBV19 and TRBJ1-2, with 8 positions matching TRBD1. The CDR3 is 12 residues long. Germline CDR1 reads LNHDA; CDR2 reads SQIVND (reference sequence). V was clipped by 10 bases and J by 7 bases; unmatched bases: 8. CDR3 in amino acids: CATDRGGVGYTF. The CDR3 DNA is TGTGCCACCGACAGGGGCGGGGTTGGCTACACCTTC. Full variable domain (missing parts from reference TRBV19 and TRBJ1-2): DGGITQSPKYLFRKEGQNVTLSCEQNLNHDAMYWYRQDPGQGLRLIYYSQIVNDFQKGDIAEGYSVSREKKESFPLTVTSAQKNPTAFYLCATDRGGVGYTFGSGTRLTVV.

This sequence joins TRBV19 and TRBJ1-5, with D maybe TRBD1 (5 bases). Germline values: CDR1 LNHDA, CDR2 SQIVND (reference sequence). The V end lost 3 bases, the J end lost 3 bases, and 9 bases lay between the germline ends. The CDR3 runs 14 residues. The CDR3, as DNA: TGTGCCAGTAGTATGGGACGGAACAATCAGCCCCAGCATTTT. Amino acids: CASSMGRNNQPQHF.

The chain employs TRBV7-9 and TRBJ1-6; D is uncertain. The CDR3 sequence is 13 residues long. V was pared by 0 bases and J by 7 bases, with 4 bases between. The germline gives CDR1 SEHNR, CDR2 FQNEAQ (reference sequence). The CDR3 DNA reads as TGTGCCAGCAGCTTAGCGCGAAATTCACCCCTCCACTTT. This codes for CASSLARNSPLHF.

This chain joins TRBV7-9 and TRBJ2-7, with D tentatively TRBD1 or TRBD2 (5 bases each). CDR1 and CDR2 (germline): SEHNR, FQNEAQ (reference sequence). This CDR3 is 11 amino acids long. The ends were cut back, 10 bases at V and 5 bases at J, with 12 bases in the middle. The CDR3: CATTVGDEQYF. The CDR3 bases are TGTGCCACCACGGTGGGGGACGAGCAGTACTTC.

This rearrangement joins TRBV6-1 to TRBJ1-5; D is uncertain. Trimming pared 6 bases from V and 0 bases from J, leaving 15 bases between. Germline values: CDR1 MNHNS, CDR2 SASEGT. There are 16 residues in the CDR3. This chain's CDR3 is CASREYGRYSNQPQHF. CDR3 coding DNA: TGTGCCAGCAGGGAATACGGACGGTATAGCAATCAGCCCCAGCATTTT.

This rearrangement joins TRBV19 to TRBJ2-3; the match to TRBD1 covers 7 bases. Germline values: CDR1 LNHDA, CDR2 SQIVND (reference sequence). The CDR3 totals 16 residues. The J segment lost 0 bases and the V segment lost 4 bases, leaving 7 bases of the junction unmatched. The CDR3: CASSNPGQASTDTQYF. The CDR3 coding sequence is TGTGCCAGTAGTAACCCCGGACAGGCTAGCACAGATACGCAGTATTTT.

V and J are TRBV7-9 and TRBJ2-5; maybe TRBD1 (7 bases). CDR1 SEHNR and CDR2 FQNEAQ come from the germline V gene (reference sequence). V lost 5 bases to trimming and J lost 5 bases, with 27 bases between them. The CDR3 is made up of 18 amino acids. The CDR3 region has the DNA TGTGCCAGCAGCGCGACAGGGTTTTCGGGAGAAGGTTATGAGACCCAGTACTTC. Translation gives CASSATGFSGEGYETQYF.